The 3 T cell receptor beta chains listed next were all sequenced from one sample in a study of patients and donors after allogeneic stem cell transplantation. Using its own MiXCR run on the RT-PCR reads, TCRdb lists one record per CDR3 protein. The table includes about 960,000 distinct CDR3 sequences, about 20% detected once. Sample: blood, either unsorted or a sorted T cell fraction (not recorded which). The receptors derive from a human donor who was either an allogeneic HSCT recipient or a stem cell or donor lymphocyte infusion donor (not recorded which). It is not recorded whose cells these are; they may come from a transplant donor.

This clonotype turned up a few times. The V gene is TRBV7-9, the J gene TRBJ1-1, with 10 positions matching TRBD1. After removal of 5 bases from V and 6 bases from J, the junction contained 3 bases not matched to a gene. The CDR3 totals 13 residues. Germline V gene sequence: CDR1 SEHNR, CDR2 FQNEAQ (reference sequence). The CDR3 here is CASSGTGVSEAFF. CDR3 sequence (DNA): TGTGCCAGCAGCGGGACAGGGGTCTCTGAAGCTTTCTTT.

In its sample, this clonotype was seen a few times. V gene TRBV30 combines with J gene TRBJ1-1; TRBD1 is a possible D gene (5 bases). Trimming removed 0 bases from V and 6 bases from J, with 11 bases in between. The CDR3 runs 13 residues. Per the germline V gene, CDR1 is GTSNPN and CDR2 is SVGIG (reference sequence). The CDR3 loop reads CAWSVSSGAEAFF. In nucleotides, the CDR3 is TGTGCCTGGAGTGTATCCTCGGGGGCTGAAGCTTTCTTT.

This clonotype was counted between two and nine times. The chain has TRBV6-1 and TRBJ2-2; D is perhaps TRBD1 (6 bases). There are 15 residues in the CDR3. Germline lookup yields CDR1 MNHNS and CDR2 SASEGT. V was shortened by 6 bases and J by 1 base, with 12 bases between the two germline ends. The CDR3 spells CASSTPGQNTGELFF. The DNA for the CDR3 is TGTGCCAGCAGCACCCCGGGACAGAACACCGGGGAGCTGTTTTTT.